Sequencing of this TCR beta chain was carried out in a study of neurological immune-mediated disorders. The CDR3 loop spans 12 amino acids. Trimming shortened V by 2 bases and J by 7 bases, and 9 bases separated the two germline ends. Germline values: CDR1 LGHDT, CDR2 YNNKEL (reference sequence). Comments on this clonotype: The antigen remains unidentified. This could be a read error, since a much larger clone is one nucleotide away.

Study conclusions and caveats: Phylogenetically, 18 of 34 multiple sclerosis patients' repertoires fell into one related-CDR3 cluster, a possible signature.

MiXCR, applied by TCRdb to the 5' RACE reads, yields one record per CDR3 protein. Seen here are more than 50,000 distinct CDR3 sequences, around 3.8% observed once, and the top ten hold more than 2%. This receptor was taken from a woman in her forties or fifties with multiple sclerosis. The V call is TRBV3-1, the J call TRBJ2-7; a weak D match, TRBD1 (5 bases). Sequences were obtained from PBMCs. The CDR3 DNA sequence: TGTGCCAGCAGCCAATTAGGGGAAGAGCAGTACTTC. It is translated as CASSQLGEEQYF.